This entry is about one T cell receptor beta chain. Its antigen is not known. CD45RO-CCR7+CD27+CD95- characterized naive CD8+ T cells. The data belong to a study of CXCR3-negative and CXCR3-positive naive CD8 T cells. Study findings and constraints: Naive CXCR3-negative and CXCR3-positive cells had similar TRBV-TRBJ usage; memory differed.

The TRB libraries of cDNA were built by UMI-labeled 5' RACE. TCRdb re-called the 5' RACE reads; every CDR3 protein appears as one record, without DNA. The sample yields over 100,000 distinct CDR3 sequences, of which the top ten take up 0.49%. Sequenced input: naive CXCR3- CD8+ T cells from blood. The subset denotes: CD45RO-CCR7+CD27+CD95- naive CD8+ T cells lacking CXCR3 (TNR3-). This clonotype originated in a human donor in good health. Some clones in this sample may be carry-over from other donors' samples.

This CDR3 reads CASSLLYTEQETQYF. The chain joins TRBV7-9 to TRBJ2-5. Germline CDR1 is SEHNR and CDR2 is FQNEAQ (reference sequence). The CDR3 has 15 residues.